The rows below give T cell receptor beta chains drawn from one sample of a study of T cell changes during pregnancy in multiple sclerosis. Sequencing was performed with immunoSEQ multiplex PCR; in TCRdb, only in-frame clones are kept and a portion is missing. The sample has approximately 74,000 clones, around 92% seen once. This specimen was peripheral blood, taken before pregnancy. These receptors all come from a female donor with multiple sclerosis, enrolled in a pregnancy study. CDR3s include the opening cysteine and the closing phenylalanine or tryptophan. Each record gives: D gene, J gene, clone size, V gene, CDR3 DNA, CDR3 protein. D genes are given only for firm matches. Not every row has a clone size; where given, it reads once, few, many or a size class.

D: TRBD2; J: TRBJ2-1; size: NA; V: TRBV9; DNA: TGTGCCAGCAGCGTAGGAGCTAGCGGGAGCAATGAGCAGTTCTTC; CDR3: CASSVGASGSNEQFF
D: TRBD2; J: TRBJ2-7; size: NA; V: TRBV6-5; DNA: TGTGTCTCCCAGCGGGGCCAGTACGAGCAGTACTTC; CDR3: CVSQRGQYEQYF
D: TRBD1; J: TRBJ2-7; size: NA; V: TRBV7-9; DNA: TGTGCCAGCAGCTTAGGGACAGGGGACGAGCAGTACTTC; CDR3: CASSLGTGDEQYF
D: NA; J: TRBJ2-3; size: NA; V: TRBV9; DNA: TGTGCCAGCAGCGTAGGTAGCGGCTACACAGATACGCAGTATTTT; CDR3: CASSVGSGYTDTQYF
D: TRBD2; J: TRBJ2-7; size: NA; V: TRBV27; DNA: TGTGCCAGCAGTTTATCCCTAGCGGGGGTCGAGCAGTACTTC; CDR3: CASSLSLAGVEQYF
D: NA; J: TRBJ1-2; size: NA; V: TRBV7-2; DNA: TGTGCCAGCAGCCCCCGAGAATCCTATGGCTACACCTTC; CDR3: CASSPRESYGYTF
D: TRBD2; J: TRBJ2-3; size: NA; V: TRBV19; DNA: TGTGCCAGTAGTACCTGGCTTGAAGCGGGAGTGGTGGCAGATACGCAGTATTTT; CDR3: CASSTWLEAGVVADTQYF
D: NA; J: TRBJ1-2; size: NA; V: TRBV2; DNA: TGTGCCACCACAGGGAACTATGGCTACACCTTC; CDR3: CATTGNYGYTF
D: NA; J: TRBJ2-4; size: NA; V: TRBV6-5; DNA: TGTGCCAGCAGTTACCGCGGAGGCATTCAGTACTTC; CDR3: CASSYRGGIQYF
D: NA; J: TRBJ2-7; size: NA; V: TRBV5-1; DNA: TGCGCCAGCAGCTTGGGTACAGGTCAGTCCTACGAGCAGTACTTC; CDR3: CASSLGTGQSYEQYF
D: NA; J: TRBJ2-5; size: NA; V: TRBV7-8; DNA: TGTGCCAGCAGCCGTCAGTACCAAGAGACCCAGTACTTC; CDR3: CASSRQYQETQYF
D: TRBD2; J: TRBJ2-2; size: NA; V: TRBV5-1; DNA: TGCGCCAGCAGCACGGGGACTAGCGGATCCACCGGGGAGCTGTTTTTT; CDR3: CASSTGTSGSTGELFF
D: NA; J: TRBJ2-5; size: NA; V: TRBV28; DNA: TGTGCCAGCAGAAACCCGTCAGGGGTGTACCAAGAGACCCAGTACTTC; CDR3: CASRNPSGVYQETQYF
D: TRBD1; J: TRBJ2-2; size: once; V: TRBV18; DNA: TGTGCCAGCTCATCAGGGGGCTCCGGGGAGCTGTTTTTT; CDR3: CASSSGGSGELFF
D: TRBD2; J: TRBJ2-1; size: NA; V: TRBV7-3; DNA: TGTGCCAGCAGCTCATCAAGCGGGAGGGCCGGGAATGAGCAGTTCTTC; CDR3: CASSSSSGRAGNEQFF
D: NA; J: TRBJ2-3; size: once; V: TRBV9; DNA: TGTGCCAGCAGCCCGAATGGCGGGATCACAGATACGCAGTATTTT; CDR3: CASSPNGGITDTQYF
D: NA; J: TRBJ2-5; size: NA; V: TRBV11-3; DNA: TGTGCCAGCAGCCCCCGACAGATCCGAGAGACCCAGTACTTC; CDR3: CASSPRQIRETQYF
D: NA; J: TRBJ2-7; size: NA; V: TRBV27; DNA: TGTGCCAGCAGTTTAGCAGGGGGGAGCGAGAGCTCCTACGAGCAGTACTTC; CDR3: CASSLAGGSESSYEQYF
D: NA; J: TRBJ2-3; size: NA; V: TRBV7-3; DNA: TGTGCCAGCAGCTTTTTTGGGTCCGGGTACGGAGATACGCAGTATTTT; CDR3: CASSFFGSGYGDTQYF
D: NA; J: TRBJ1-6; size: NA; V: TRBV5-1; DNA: TGCGCCAGCAGAGCGCGGCAGCCAAATTCACCCCTCCACTTT; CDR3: CASRARQPNSPLHF
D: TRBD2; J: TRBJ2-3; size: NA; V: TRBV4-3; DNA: TGCGCCAGCAGCCTAGCGGGATCTAGCACAGATACGCAGTATTTT; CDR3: CASSLAGSSTDTQYF
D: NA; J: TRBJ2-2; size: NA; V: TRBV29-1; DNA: TGCAGCGTCGTTCAGGGGGGAACCGGGGAGCTGTTTTTT; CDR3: CSVVQGGTGELFF
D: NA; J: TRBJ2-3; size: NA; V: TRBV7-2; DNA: TGTGCCAGCAGCCCCTCCACAGATACGCAGTATTTT; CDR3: CASSPSTDTQYF
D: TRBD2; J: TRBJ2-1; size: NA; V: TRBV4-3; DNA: TGCGCCAGCAGCCAGCAACTAGCGGGGGCCAACAATGAGCAGTTCTTC; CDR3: CASSQQLAGANNEQFF